Listed below are T cell receptor beta chains from one sample, sequenced in a study of blood T cell repertoires in COVID-19. TCRdb keeps only in-frame clones here, not all; method: immunoSEQ multiplex PCR. The repertoire has more than 45,000 clones, around four fifths of them found once; the top ten carry around 15%. Material: peripheral blood. The source is a human donor in a cohort sampled during active COVID-19. Each CDR3 is given with its conserved first and last residue. Fields, in order: V gene, J gene, clone size, D gene, CDR3 DNA, CDR3 protein. The D gene is left open where the match is weak. A row's size may be missing; if present it is once, few, many or a size class.

V gene: TRBV5-5
J gene: TRBJ1-5
clone size: .
D gene: TRBD1
CDR3 DNA: TGTGCCAGCAGCTCTATGACAGGGCCCAATCAGCCCCAGCATTTT
CDR3 protein: CASSSMTGPNQPQHF

V gene: TRBV3-1/TRBV3-2
J gene: TRBJ1-4
clone size: .
D gene: TRBD1
CDR3 DNA: TGTGCCAGCAGCCCGGGACAGGGCTCTAATGAAAAACTGTTTTTT
CDR3 protein: CASSPGQGSNEKLFF

V gene: TRBV6-5
J gene: TRBJ1-1
clone size: .
D gene: .
CDR3 DNA: TGTGCCAGCAGTACGACAGTTATGAACACTGAAGCTTTCTTT
CDR3 protein: CASSTTVMNTEAFF

V gene: TRBV6-2/TRBV6-3
J gene: TRBJ1-5
clone size: .
D gene: .
CDR3 DNA: TGTGCCAGCAGCCCCAACAGTAGCAATCAGCCCCAGCATTTT
CDR3 protein: CASSPNSSNQPQHF

V gene: TRBV7-3
J gene: TRBJ2-5
clone size: many
D gene: .
CDR3 DNA: TGTGCCAGCAGCTTAAGTTCGAGAGAAGAGACCCAGTACTTC
CDR3 protein: CASSLSSREETQYF

V gene: TRBV2
J gene: TRBJ2-5
clone size: .
D gene: TRBD2
CDR3 DNA: TGTGCCAGCAGTGCCCTACCCCGGGGGGCCCAGTACTTC
CDR3 protein: CASSALPRGAQYF

V gene: TRBV5-1
J gene: TRBJ1-1
clone size: .
D gene: .
CDR3 DNA: TGCGCCAGCTCCCCGGTGTCCGTTACTGGAGCTTTCTTT
CDR3 protein: CASSPVSVTGAFF

V gene: TRBV19
J gene: TRBJ1-2
clone size: .
D gene: TRBD1
CDR3 DNA: TGTGCCAGTAGTGAACAGGGGGCTGACACCTATGGCTACACCTTC
CDR3 protein: CASSEQGADTYGYTF

V gene: TRBV6-2/TRBV6-3
J gene: TRBJ1-2
clone size: few
D gene: .
CDR3 DNA: TGTGCCAGCAGTTATGTGGCGGGGTCAGTAACTGGCTACACCTTC
CDR3 protein: CASSYVAGSVTGYTF

V gene: TRBV2
J gene: TRBJ2-5
clone size: .
D gene: TRBD1
CDR3 DNA: TGTGCCAGCAGTCGGGACAGGGGGGTAGAGACCCAGTACTTC
CDR3 protein: CASSRDRGVETQYF

V gene: TRBV18
J gene: TRBJ1-2
clone size: .
D gene: .
CDR3 DNA: TGTGCCAGCTCACCACGGTCGAACAGCCTTAGTTCTTATGGCTACACCTTC
CDR3 protein: CASSPRSNSLSSYGYTF

V gene: TRBV28
J gene: TRBJ1-4
clone size: .
D gene: TRBD1
CDR3 DNA: TGTGCCAGCAGTTCGAGACAGGGGAGAGAAAAACTGTTTTTT
CDR3 protein: CASSSRQGREKLFF

V gene: TRBV7-2
J gene: TRBJ1-6
clone size: .
D gene: .
CDR3 DNA: TGTGCCAGCAGCCCCCAGGGATCCTATAATTCACCCCTCCACTTT
CDR3 protein: CASSPQGSYNSPLHF

V gene: TRBV9
J gene: TRBJ2-3
clone size: .
D gene: .
CDR3 DNA: TGTGCCAGCAGCGTTTCCTCTCGGGCAGATACGCAGTATTTT
CDR3 protein: CASSVSSRADTQYF

V gene: TRBV6-5
J gene: TRBJ2-1
clone size: .
D gene: TRBD2
CDR3 DNA: TGTGCCAGCTCCGGACTAGTGTCCTACAATGAGCAGTTCTTC
CDR3 protein: CASSGLVSYNEQFF

V gene: TRBV7-9
J gene: TRBJ1-6
clone size: few
D gene: .
CDR3 DNA: TGTGCCAGCAGCTTAACTACCAATTCACCCCTCCACTTT
CDR3 protein: CASSLTTNSPLHF